This passage covers 15 T cell receptor beta chains from one sample sequenced in a study of cytomegalovirus exposure and HLA in healthy donors. 13 Jbeta primers and 60 Vbeta primers were used for the PCR. Produced via immunoSEQ multiplex PCR; TCRdb's table is partial and in-frame only. Here the sample spans under 200,000 clones, 84% being singletons. The material sequenced was PBMCs. Receptors were obtained from a young man in good health and CMV-seronegative.

The chain is built from TRBV9 and TRBJ2-2; D might be TRBD1 (5 bases). This CDR3 contains 13 residues. V was clipped by 6 bases and J by 4 bases, with 10 bases between them. CDR1 and CDR2 (germline): SGDLS, YYNGEE. CDR3 nucleotide sequence: TGTGCCAGCATGGGGCTAGGCACCGGGGAGCTGTTTTTT. Translating it yields CASMGLGTGELFF.

This rearrangement joins TRBV11-2 to TRBJ2-1, with a tentative D call TRBD2 (5 bases). Per germline, CDR1 SGHAT and CDR2 FQNNGV. The CDR3 is 15 amino acids. V shed 2 bases and J shed 5 bases, with 13 bases lying between them. The CDR3 loop is CASSLSGRGDNEQFF. CDR3 nucleotide sequence: TGTGCCAGCAGCTTATCGGGTCGGGGAGACAATGAGCAGTTCTTC.

This clone has only a few counts. The chain links TRBV5-4 to TRBJ2-1; tentative D call: TRBD1 (5 bases). CDR3 length: 15 residues. CDR1 is SGHNT and CDR2 is YYREEE in the germline V gene (reference sequence). V was trimmed by 4 bases and J by 4 bases, leaving 15 bases between them. The CDR3 spells CASSTDKPPYNEQFF. The CDR3 coding sequence is TGTGCCAGCAGCACGGACAAGCCCCCTTACAATGAGCAGTTCTTC.

The chain recombines TRBV2 with TRBJ2-5; tentative D call: TRBD2 (7 bases). The V end was cut by 7 bases, the J end by 0 bases, with 24 bases between. This CDR3 has 18 residues. Germline CDR1 SNHLY, CDR2 FYNNEI. The DNA of the CDR3 is TGTGCCAGCACGGGAGCCCAGGCGGGGGAGGGGGACCAAGAGACCCAGTACTTC. It codes for CASTGAQAGEGDQETQYF.

In its sample, this clone was seen once. V and J are TRBV25-1 and TRBJ2-7; D remains ambiguous. V lost 8 bases and J 2 bases, leaving 10 bases between the germline ends. There are 12 residues in the CDR3. CDR1 is MGHDK, CDR2 SYGVNS, per germline. The CDR3 region has the DNA TGTGCCAGCGGGCAGGTTGCCTACGAGCAGTACTTC. Its translation is CASGQVAYEQYF.

The CDR3 DNA follows: TGTGCCAGCAGTGAAGAGGCTAGCGGGGAGCTGTTTTTT. Amino acids: CASSEEASGELFF. The rearrangement joins TRBV2 to TRBJ2-2; the D is unclear. The CDR3 covers 13 residues. The V and J ends lost 1 base and 7 bases respectively, with 7 bases between them. Looked up from germline, CDR1 is SNHLY and CDR2 is FYNNEI.

The chain is built from TRBV27 and TRBJ2-7; the match to TRBD1 covers 7 bases. This CDR3 has 15 amino acids. The trim removed 8 bases at V and 4 bases at J, leaving 14 bases unmatched. CDR1 MNHEY and CDR2 SMNVEV come from the germline V gene (reference sequence). This CDR3 reads CASRNWEQGRYEQYF. The CDR3 DNA follows: TGTGCCAGCCGAAACTGGGAACAGGGGAGATACGAGCAGTACTTC.

The chain carries TRBV5-5 and TRBJ2-5; 11 bases are a match to TRBD2. Germline CDR1 and CDR2: SGHKS and YYEKEE (reference sequence). The J segment lost 5 bases and the V segment lost 2 bases, leaving 5 bases of the junction unmatched. CDR3 length equals 15 residues. The CDR3 bases are TGTGCCAGCAGCTTAACTAGCGGGAGTTTGGAGACCCAGTACTTC. Its protein is CASSLTSGSLETQYF.

The chain joins TRBV19 to TRBJ1-2; no definite D call. Germline V gene data show CDR1 as LNHDA and CDR2 as SQIVND (reference sequence). The CDR3 has 14 residues. The V end lost 5 bases, the J end lost 3 bases, and 13 bases lay between the germline ends. CDR3 residues: CASSSIEPHYGYTF. Written as DNA, the CDR3 is TGTGCCAGTAGTTCTATAGAACCCCACTATGGCTACACCTTC. The full variable domain, in which reference TRBV19 and TRBJ1-2 provide the parts outside the CDR3, is DGGITQSPKYLFRKEGQNVTLSCEQNLNHDAMYWYRQDPGQGLRLIYYSQIVNDFQKGDIAEGYSVSREKKESFPLTVTSAQKNPTAFYLCASSSIEPHYGYTFGSGTRLTVV.

This chain links TRBV27 with TRBJ2-7; D possibly corresponds to TRBD2 (10 bases). With 3 bases removed from V and 5 bases from J, the gap between germline ends came to 38 bases. This CDR3 comprises 22 residues. In germline, CDR1 is MNHEY, CDR2 SMNVEV (reference sequence). The CDR3 is CASSLLPPGQGILSGRKDEQYF. CDR3 in DNA: TGTGCCAGCAGTTTGCTCCCTCCGGGACAGGGAATACTTAGCGGGAGGAAAGACGAGCAGTACTTC.

V and J are TRBV4-3 and TRBJ2-1; 11 bases match TRBD2. Germline CDR1 is LGHNA and CDR2 is YSLEER. V lost 0 bases and J lost 1; bases outside the gene matches: 8. This CDR3 contains 19 residues. This chain's CDR3 is CASSQDLTSGSHSYNEQFF. CDR3 DNA: TGCGCCAGCAGCCAAGATTTAACTAGCGGGAGTCATTCCTACAATGAGCAGTTCTTC.

This CDR3 is CASRRRTGGNQPQHF. The CDR3 DNA is TGTGCCAGCAGACGGCGGACAGGGGGCAATCAGCCCCAGCATTTT. The chain employs TRBV6-5 and TRBJ1-5; 9 bases map to TRBD1. The J segment lost 2 bases and the V segment lost 6 bases, leaving 5 bases of the junction unmatched. The V gene's germline CDR1 is MNHEY and CDR2 SVGAGI. This CDR3 comprises 15 residues.

The J gene is TRBJ2-3, the V gene TRBV11-3; D ambiguous. Per germline, CDR1 SGHNT and CDR2 YENEEA. Trimming stripped 6 bases from V and 5 bases from J, with 12 bases between. CDR3 length: 13 amino acids. The DNA for the CDR3 is TGTGCCAGCAGTTTGAAATCCGGAGATACGCAGTATTTT. The encoded protein is CASSLKSGDTQYF.

This rearrangement joins TRBV5-1 to TRBJ2-3; D is unresolved. CDR1 is SGHRS, CDR2 YFSETQ, per germline. V lost 0 bases and J 5 bases, leaving 10 bases between the germline ends. This CDR3 contains 14 residues. The CDR3 DNA follows: TGCGCCAGCAGCTTGGTTACAGCTGGAGATACGCAGTATTTT. It is translated as CASSLVTAGDTQYF.

The gene calls are TRBV19 and TRBJ2-1; 7 nucleotides line up with TRBD2. J gave up 0 bases and V 5 bases, and 10 bases lay outside the gene matches. Germline V gene sequence: CDR1 LNHDA, CDR2 SQIVND (reference sequence). This CDR3 has 17 amino acids. The CDR3 DNA sequence: TGTGCCAGTAGTTTCCCCCTAGCGGAAAGCTCCTACAATGAGCAGTTCTTC. It yields the protein CASSFPLAESSYNEQFF.